This entry is about one TCR beta chain. The sample originates from a study of blood T cell repertoires in COVID-19. The data were produced by immunoSEQ multiplex PCR, yet TCRdb's version contains in-frame clones alone and is incomplete. The repertoire has approximately 400,000 clones, approximately 90% of them found once; the top ten carry roughly 12%. The sequence was obtained from a woman aged 45-65 years with COVID-19, enrolled during active disease. The specimen was peripheral blood.

The CDR3 protein is CASNEGGQVKRGYTF. The CDR3 region has the DNA TGTGCCAGCAACGAAGGGGGACAGGTTAAGCGGGGCTACACCTTC. The V and J genes are TRBV28 and TRBJ1-2; 8 nucleotides align to TRBD1. J gave up 8 bases and V 7 bases, and 15 bases lay outside the gene matches. This CDR3 is 15 amino acids long. The germline V gene has CDR1 MDHEN and CDR2 SYDVKM.